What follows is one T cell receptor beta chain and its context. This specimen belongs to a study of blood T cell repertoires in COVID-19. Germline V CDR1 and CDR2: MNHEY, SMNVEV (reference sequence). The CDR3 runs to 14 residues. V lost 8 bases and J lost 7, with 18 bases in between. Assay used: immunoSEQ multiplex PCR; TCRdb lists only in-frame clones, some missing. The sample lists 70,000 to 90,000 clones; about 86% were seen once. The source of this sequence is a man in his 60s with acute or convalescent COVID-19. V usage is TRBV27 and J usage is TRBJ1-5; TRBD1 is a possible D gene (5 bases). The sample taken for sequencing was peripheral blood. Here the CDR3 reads CASGQGWGNQPQHF. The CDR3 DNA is TGTGCCAGCGGGCAGGGATGGGGTAACCAGCCCCAGCATTTT.